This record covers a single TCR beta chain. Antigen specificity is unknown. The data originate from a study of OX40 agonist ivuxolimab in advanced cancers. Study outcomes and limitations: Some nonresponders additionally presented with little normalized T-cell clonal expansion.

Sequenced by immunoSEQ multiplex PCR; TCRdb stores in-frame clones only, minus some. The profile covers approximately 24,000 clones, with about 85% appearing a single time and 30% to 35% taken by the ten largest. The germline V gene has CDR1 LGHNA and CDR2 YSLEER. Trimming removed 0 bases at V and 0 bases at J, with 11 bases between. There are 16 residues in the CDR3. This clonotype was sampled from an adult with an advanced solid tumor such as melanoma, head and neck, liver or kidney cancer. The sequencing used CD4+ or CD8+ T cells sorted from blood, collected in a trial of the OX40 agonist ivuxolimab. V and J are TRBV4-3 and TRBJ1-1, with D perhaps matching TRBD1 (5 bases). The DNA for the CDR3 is TGCGCCAGCAGCCAAGATCGGACACATCTGAACACTGAAGCTTTCTTT. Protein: CASSQDRTHLNTEAFF.